Below, 29 T cell receptor beta chains from the same sample are listed, as sequenced in a study of blood T cell repertoires in COVID-19. Using immunoSEQ multiplex PCR, the repertoire was profiled, and TCRdb retains in-frame clones only, with some absent. This sample has under 200,000 clones, with roughly 80% found just once. Sequenced sample: peripheral blood. Receptor source: a man between 18 and 29 years old with active or convalescent COVID-19.

The V and J genes are TRBV12-3 or TRBV12-4 and TRBJ1-5; 7 bases are shared with TRBD1. V lost 5 bases, J lost 5 bases, and 3 bases stayed unmatched. The CDR3 is 13 amino acids. CDR3 DNA: TGTGCCAGCAGTACAGGGGCGCATCAGCCCCAGCATTTT. Translated: CASSTGAHQPQHF.

V and J are TRBV18 and TRBJ2-7; perhaps TRBD1 as D (5 bases). Germline CDR1 is KGHSH and CDR2 is LQKENI. V was trimmed by 3 bases and J by 7 bases, leaving 22 bases between them. This CDR3 has 16 residues. This CDR3 reads CASSPEKDITTDEQYF. The CDR3 DNA reads TGTGCCAGCTCACCCGAGAAGGACATTACTACGGATGAGCAGTACTTC.

This chain connects TRBV4-1 to TRBJ1-1, with 8 bases lining up with TRBD1. Germline trimming cut 4 bases from V and 1 base from J; bases unmatched to any gene: 14. The germline gives CDR1 MGHRA, CDR2 YSYEKL. CDR3 length equals 18 residues. CDR3 residues: CASSPIGQGQIKNTEAFF. The CDR3 DNA follows: TGCGCCAGCAGCCCCATCGGACAGGGCCAAATTAAGAACACTGAAGCTTTCTTT.

This sequence joins TRBV2 and TRBJ2-1, with D uncertain. The CDR3 spans 12 residues. CDR1 is SNHLY and CDR2 is FYNNEI in the germline V gene. V gave up 2 bases and J gave up 7 bases, with 6 bases separating them. CDR3 in amino acids: CASSESGNEQFF. The DNA of the CDR3 is TGTGCCAGCAGTGAATCCGGGAATGAGCAGTTCTTC.

This clone has only one observation. The chain recombines TRBV28 with TRBJ2-1; D might be TRBD1 (6 bases). The length of the CDR3 is 15 residues. V was cut by 5 bases and J by 6 bases, with 17 bases left in between. Germline assignment: CDR1 MDHEN and CDR2 SYDVKM. The CDR3 nucleotides are TGTGCCAGCAGTGCTTACAGGGTTGAGGCCAATGAGCAGTTCTTC. It translates to CASSAYRVEANEQFF.

This chain uses TRBV5-1 with TRBJ1-6; 8 nucleotides match TRBD1. J lost 7 bases, V lost 6 bases, and 9 bases had no gene match. Germline V gene lookup returns CDR1 SGHRS and CDR2 YFSETQ. This CDR3 region has 15 residues. The CDR3 loop reads CASTVLGQENSPLHF. Here the CDR3 DNA reads TGCGCCAGCACTGTATTGGGACAGGAGAATTCACCCCTCCACTTT. The full variable domain, completed using reference TRBV5-1 and TRBJ1-6, is KAGVTQTPRYLIKTRGQQVTLSCSPISGHRSVSWYQQTPGQGLQFLFEYFSETQRNKGNFPGRFSGRQFSNSRSEMNVSTLELGDSALYLCASTVLGQENSPLHFGNGTRLTVT.

This clone occurred once. The chain employs TRBV6-4 and TRBJ1-2, with TRBD1 identical over 9 bases. V trimming: 2 bases; J trimming: 5 bases; junction bases outside the gene matches: 6. Per the germline V gene, CDR1 is MRHNA and CDR2 is SNTAGT. The CDR3 is 15 residues long. This chain's CDR3 is CASSDQKGQGYGYTF. In DNA, the CDR3 is TGTGCCAGCAGTGACCAAAAAGGACAGGGGTATGGCTACACCTTC.

The chain is built from TRBV7-3 and TRBJ1-2, with D tentatively TRBD1 (5 bases). CDR1 is SGHTA, CDR2 FQGTGA, per germline. CDR3 size: 13 residues. V gave up 4 bases and J gave up 6 bases, with 12 bases separating them. This chain's CDR3 is CASSWSRVDGYTF. CDR3 sequence (DNA): TGTGCCAGCAGCTGGAGCAGGGTTGATGGCTACACCTTC.

In nucleotides, the CDR3 is TGTGCCAGCTCACGGGGACTGGGCTCTGGGGCCAACGTCCTGACTTTC. This codes for CASSRGLGSGANVLTF. The genes are TRBV18 and TRBJ2-6; possibly TRBD2 for D (6 bases). The germline CDR1 and CDR2 sequences are KGHSH and LQKENI. The germline V and J ends were trimmed by 4 bases and 0 bases, with 10 bases remaining between them. This CDR3 is built from 16 residues. Filled out from reference TRBV18 and TRBJ2-6, the complete variable domain reads NAGVMQNPRHLVRRRGQEARLRCSPMKGHSHVYWYRQLPEEGLKFMVYLQKENIIDESGMPKERFSAEFPKEGPSILRIQQVVRGDSAAYFCASSRGLGSGANVLTFGAGSRLTVL.

V gene TRBV10-2 combines with J gene TRBJ2-5; 10 positions match TRBD2. V shed 5 bases and J 2 bases; nucleotides not matched to a gene: 8. CDR1 is WSHSY, CDR2 SAAADI, per germline. This CDR3 comprises 16 residues. The CDR3 DNA follows: TGCGCCAGCAGTCTGAGCGGGGGGGCCGTTCAAGAGACCCAGTACTTC. Encoded protein: CASSLSGGAVQETQYF.

V gene TRBV10-3 combines with J gene TRBJ2-3; 7 bases are a match to TRBD1. Trimming cost V 7 bases and J 0 bases; bases outside gene matches: 7. The CDR3 spans 15 residues. Germline assignment: CDR1 ENHRY and CDR2 SYGVKD. The CDR3 coding sequence is TGTGCCATCACTAAAGGGGGCTCTAGCACAGATACGCAGTATTTT. Translating gives CAITKGGSSTDTQYF.

The J gene is TRBJ2-1, the V gene TRBV3-1 (or the pseudogene TRBV3-2), with 13 bases that match TRBD2. Germline V gives CDR1 LGHDT, CDR2 YNNKEL (reference sequence). The J segment lost 2 bases and the V segment lost 0 bases, leaving 10 bases of the junction unmatched. The CDR3 runs 20 residues. The CDR3 DNA reads as TGTGCCAGCAGCCAAGATGTACTAGCGGGAGGGGGGGGCCCCTACAATGAGCAGTTCTTC. Residues: CASSQDVLAGGGGPYNEQFF.

The chain has TRBV18 and TRBJ1-3, with D maybe TRBD1 (6 bases). In germline, CDR1 is KGHSH, CDR2 LQKENI. Trimming left V 2 bases short and J 4 bases short, with 9 bases between. The CDR3 covers 14 residues. The CDR3 bases are TGTGCCAGCTCACCAGGGGGACACGGAAACACCATATATTTT. Translation gives CASSPGGHGNTIYF.

The chain recombines TRBV6-2 or TRBV6-3 with TRBJ2-7; tentatively, D is TRBD1 (7 bases). Germline-derived CDR1 and CDR2 are MNHEY and SVGEGT. The V end lost 3 bases, the J end lost 2 bases, and 17 bases lay between the germline ends. The CDR3 has 16 amino acids. The CDR3 nucleotides are TGTGCCAGCAGTTATCACGTGGAGGGGGCAACCTACGAGCAGTACTTC. As protein: CASSYHVEGATYEQYF.

This sequence joins TRBV11-3 and TRBJ2-1; 7 nucleotides match TRBD2. Germline V gene lookup returns CDR1 SGHNT and CDR2 YENEEA. Unmatched junction bases numbered 4, after V lost 2 bases and J lost 6 bases. This CDR3 has 14 residues. The CDR3 region has the DNA TGTGCCAGCAGCTTACCTAGCGGTAGCAATGAGCAGTTCTTC. The encoded protein is CASSLPSGSNEQFF.

The rearrangement links TRBV19 to TRBJ2-5; D is unclear. Germline lookup yields CDR1 LNHDA and CDR2 SQIVND (reference sequence). V was shortened by 5 bases and J by 0 bases, with 16 bases between the two germline ends. CDR3 size: 16 residues. This chain's CDR3 is CASSPPGPSHQETQYF. The CDR3 DNA reads TGTGCCAGTAGTCCCCCGGGTCCAAGTCACCAAGAGACCCAGTACTTC.

The chain couples TRBV28 to TRBJ1-6; 8 positions agree with TRBD1. The CDR3 extends over 15 amino acids. Germline CDR1 is MDHEN and CDR2 is SYDVKM. V shed 6 bases and J 6 bases; nucleotides not matched to a gene: 7. The CDR3 region has the DNA TGTGCCAGCAGCCCCCCTACAGGGGGTAATTCACCCCTCCACTTT. Translating it yields CASSPPTGGNSPLHF.

The chain has TRBV25-1 and TRBJ2-3; 8 nucleotides line up with TRBD2. Germline V CDR1 and CDR2: MGHDK, SYGVNS. The CDR3 covers 15 residues. After removal of 2 bases from V and 4 bases from J, the junction contained 5 bases not matched to a gene. The CDR3 loop reads CASSEAGGLADTQYF. Written as DNA, the CDR3 is TGTGCCAGCAGTGAAGCGGGGGGCCTCGCAGATACGCAGTATTTT.

The chain couples TRBV6-6 to TRBJ2-1, with TRBD2 matching over 15 bases. The CDR3 runs 17 residues. The germline V gene has CDR1 MNHNY and CDR2 SVGAGI (reference sequence). Trimming took 5 bases from V and 7 from J; bases not matched to a gene: 9. Written as DNA, the CDR3 is TGTGCCAGCAGTCTCGGACTAGCGGGGGGGCCGGGGAATGAGCAGTTCTTC. Protein product: CASSLGLAGGPGNEQFF.

The chain recombines TRBV6-5 with TRBJ1-2; maybe TRBD1 (6 bases). V was trimmed by 10 bases and J by 7 bases, leaving 16 bases between them. CDR1 is MNHEY and CDR2 is SVGAGI in the germline V gene. CDR3 length equals 12 residues. CDR3 amino acids: CATGQINVGYTF. The CDR3 DNA sequence: TGTGCCACCGGACAGATTAACGTTGGCTACACCTTC.

The rearrangement links TRBV18 to TRBJ1-6; TRBD1 agrees at 7 bases. With 4 bases clipped from V and 7 bases from J, the junction kept 7 bases outside the gene matches. In germline, CDR1 is KGHSH, CDR2 LQKENI. The CDR3 is 15 amino acids. The CDR3: CASSLIRDRNSPLHF. In nucleotides, the CDR3 is TGTGCCAGCTCACTTATAAGGGACAGAAATTCACCCCTCCACTTT.

The sample holds one count of this clone. Other DNA sequences in the sample encode the same CDR3. This rearrangement joins TRBV29-1 to TRBJ1-1; 9 bases line up with TRBD1. With 6 bases clipped from V and 1 base from J, the junction kept 0 bases outside the gene matches. Germline CDR1 SQVTM, CDR2 ANQGSEA. The CDR3 is 12 amino acids. CDR3 sequence (DNA): TGCAGCGTGGGACAGGGGAACACTGAAGCTTTCTTT. Its translation is CSVGQGNTEAFF.

This sequence joins TRBV15 and TRBJ2-5; 10 nucleotides agree with TRBD2. CDR1 is LNHNV, CDR2 YYDKDF, per germline (reference sequence). The CDR3 loop spans 17 amino acids. The junction had 8 bases not matched to a gene; V was cut back by 0 bases and J by 4 bases. CDR3 sequence: CATSRELASGSIETQYF. The DNA of the CDR3 is TGTGCCACCAGCAGAGAACTGGCTAGCGGGAGCATAGAGACCCAGTACTTC.

V is TRBV2 and J is TRBJ2-5, with a tentative D call TRBD1 (5 bases). Germline V gene data show CDR1 as SNHLY and CDR2 as FYNNEI. The CDR3 consists of 14 residues. Trimming cost V 4 bases and J 1 base, with 10 bases left between them. The CDR3: CASSARQLQETQYF. The CDR3 DNA reads TGTGCCAGCAGTGCCAGACAGCTCCAAGAGACCCAGTACTTC.

V gene TRBV7-6 combines with J gene TRBJ2-1, with D perhaps matching TRBD2 (5 bases). V lost 5 bases to trimming and J lost 6 bases, with 14 bases between them. In germline, CDR1 is SGHVS, CDR2 FNYEAQ. The CDR3 extends over 14 amino acids. The CDR3 sequence: CASSPAPLGNEQFF. CDR3 coding DNA: TGTGCCAGCAGCCCCGCCCCACTAGGCAATGAGCAGTTCTTC.

This CDR3 is CASSLELAGFRETQYF. CDR3 DNA: TGTGCCAGCAGCTTGGAACTAGCGGGGTTCCGGGAGACCCAGTACTTC. J is TRBJ2-5 and V is TRBV11-1; 10 nucleotides match TRBD2. V was pared by 3 bases and J by 5 bases, with 9 bases of the junction left unmatched. Per germline, CDR1 SGHAT and CDR2 FQDESV (reference sequence). The length of the CDR3 is 16 residues.

The V and J genes are TRBV7-2 and TRBJ2-7, with D perhaps TRBD1 (6 bases). CDR1 and CDR2 (germline): SGHTA, FQGNSA. V lost 5 bases, J lost 4 bases, and 18 bases lay in between. The CDR3 is 15 residues long. The CDR3 nucleotides read TGTGCCAGCAGCCCCAAAACCGGGACACCGTACGAGCAGTACTTC. Translation gives CASSPKTGTPYEQYF. The variable domain in full, with the rest retrieved from reference TRBV7-2 and TRBJ2-7, is GAGVSQSPSNKVTEKGKDVELRCDPISGHTALYWYRQSLGQGLEFLIYFQGNSAPDKSGLPSDRFSAERTGGSVSTLTIQRTQQEDSAVYLCASSPKTGTPYEQYFGPGTRLTVT.

This clone occurred many times. The chain couples TRBV5-6 to TRBJ2-7; the match to TRBD2 covers 13 bases. Germline-derived CDR1 and CDR2 are SGHDT and YYEEEE. There are 14 residues in the CDR3. The junction had 0 bases not matched to a gene; V was cut back by 5 bases and J by 1 base. The CDR3: CASRLAGGSYEQYF. DNA of the CDR3: TGTGCCAGCAGACTAGCGGGAGGGTCCTACGAGCAGTACTTC.

The rearrangement joins TRBV5-4 to TRBJ2-5; TRBD2 matches 13 bases. V was clipped by 4 bases and J by 1 base; unmatched bases: 4. CDR3 length: 16 residues. Germline V gives CDR1 SGHNT, CDR2 YYREEE (reference sequence). The CDR3 DNA is TGTGCCAGCAGCGTGGGACTAGCGGGGCGCCAAGAGACCCAGTACTTC. Translated: CASSVGLAGRQETQYF.